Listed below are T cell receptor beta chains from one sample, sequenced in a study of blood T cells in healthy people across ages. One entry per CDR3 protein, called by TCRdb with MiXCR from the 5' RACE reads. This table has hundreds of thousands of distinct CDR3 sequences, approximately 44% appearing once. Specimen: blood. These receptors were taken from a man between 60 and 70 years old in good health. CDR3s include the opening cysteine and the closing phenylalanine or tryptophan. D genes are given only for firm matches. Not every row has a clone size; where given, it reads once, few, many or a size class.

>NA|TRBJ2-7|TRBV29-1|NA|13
CSSGGTFYNEQYF
TGCAGCAGTGGGGGTACCTTCTACAATGAGCAGTACTTC
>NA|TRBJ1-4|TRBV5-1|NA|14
CASSPGGLNEKLFF
TGCGCCAGCAGCCCCGGAGGTCTTAATGAAAAACTGTTTTTT
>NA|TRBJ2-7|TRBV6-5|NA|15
CASSYSPGPPYEQYF
TGTGCCAGCAGTTACTCCCCAGGCCCTCCCTACGAGCAGTACTTC
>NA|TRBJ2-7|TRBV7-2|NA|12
CASSLGVAVQYF
TGTGCCAGCAGCTTGGGGGTAGCCGTTCAGTACTTC
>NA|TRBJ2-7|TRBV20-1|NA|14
CSARSGSASYEQYF
TGCAGTGCCCGGAGCGGGTCGGCTTCGTACGAGCAGTACTTC
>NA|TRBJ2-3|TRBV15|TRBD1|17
CATSRDLGGRQTDTQYF
TGTGCCACCAGCAGAGATCTAGGGGGCCGACAGACAGATACGCAGTATTTT
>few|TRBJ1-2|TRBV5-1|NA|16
CASSSNIGGLGYGYTF
TGCGCCAGCAGCTCAAACATCGGGGGTTTAGGATATGGCTACACCTTC
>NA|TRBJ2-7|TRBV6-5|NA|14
CASRKSVTTYEQYF
TGTGCCAGCAGAAAGTCAGTTACTACCTACGAGCAGTACTTC
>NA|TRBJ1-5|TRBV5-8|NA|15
CASSLGQGFGQPQHF
TGTGCCAGCAGCTTAGGGCAGGGGTTTGGTCAGCCCCAGCATTTT
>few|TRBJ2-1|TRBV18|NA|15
CASSPSQSVVKEQFF
TGTGCCAGCTCACCATCGCAGAGTGTTGTAAAGGAGCAGTTCTTC
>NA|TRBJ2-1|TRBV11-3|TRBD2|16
CASSSPGTSGYNEQFF
TGTGCCAGCAGCTCCCCCGGGACTAGCGGTTACAATGAGCAGTTCTTC
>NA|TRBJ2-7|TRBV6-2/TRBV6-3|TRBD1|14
CASRRTGEGGEQYF
TGTGCCAGCAGACGGACAGGGGAAGGCGGCGAGCAGTACTTC
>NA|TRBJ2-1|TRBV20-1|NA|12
CSAGVRNNEQFF
TGCAGTGCTGGAGTCCGAAACAATGAGCAGTTCTTC
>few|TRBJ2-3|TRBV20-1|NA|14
CSASETPQPDTQYF
TGCAGTGCTAGCGAAACTCCCCAACCAGATACGCAGTATTTT
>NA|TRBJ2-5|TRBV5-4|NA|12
CASGLSQETQYF
TGTGCCAGCGGACTCTCGCAAGAGACCCAGTACTTC
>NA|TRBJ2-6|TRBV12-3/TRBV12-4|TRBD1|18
CASSLAQGVRSGANVLTF
TGTGCCAGCAGTTTAGCGCAGGGGGTCCGCTCTGGGGCCAACGTCCTGACTTTC
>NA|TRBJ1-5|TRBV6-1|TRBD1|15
CASSVGQGASQPQHF
TGTGCCAGCAGTGTGGGACAGGGGGCCAGTCAGCCCCAGCATTTT
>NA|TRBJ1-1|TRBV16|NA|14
CASSLSQGPTEAFF
TGTGCCAGCAGCCTTAGCCAGGGTCCCACTGAAGCTTTCTTT
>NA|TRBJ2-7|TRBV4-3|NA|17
CASSQEGGDRVLYEQYF
TGCGCCAGCAGCCAAGAGGGGGGAGACAGGGTTCTCTACGAGCAGTACTTC
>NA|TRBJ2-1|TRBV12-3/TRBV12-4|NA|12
CAGSLNANEQFF
TGTGCCGGCAGTTTAAATGCAAATGAGCAGTTCTTC
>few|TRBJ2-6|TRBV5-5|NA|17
CASSLGRMASGANVLTF
TGTGCCAGCAGCTTGGGGCGCATGGCCTCTGGGGCCAACGTCCTGACTTTC
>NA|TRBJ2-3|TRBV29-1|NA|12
CSLKHGADTQYF
TGCAGCCTCAAACACGGCGCAGATACGCAGTATTTT
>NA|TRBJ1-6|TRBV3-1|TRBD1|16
CASGVGGGQYNSPLHF
TGTGCCAGCGGAGTGGGAGGGGGCCAGTATAATTCACCCCTCCACTTT
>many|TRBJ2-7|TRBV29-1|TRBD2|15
CSVEASTSGGYEQYF
TGCAGCGTTGAAGCTTCGACTAGCGGGGGATACGAGCAGTACTTC
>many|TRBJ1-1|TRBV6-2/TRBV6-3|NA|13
CASSSTTSGEAFF
TGTGCCAGCAGTTCTACCACGTCGGGGGAAGCTTTCTTT
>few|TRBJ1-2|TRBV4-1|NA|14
CASSQDVWAGGYTF
TGCGCCAGCAGCCAAGACGTGTGGGCCGGTGGCTACACCTTC
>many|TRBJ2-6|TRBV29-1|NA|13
CSVPGVGANVLTF
TGCAGCGTTCCAGGGGTCGGGGCCAACGTCCTGACTTTC
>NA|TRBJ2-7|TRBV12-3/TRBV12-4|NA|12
CASSPDLSGQYF
TGTGCCAGCAGTCCAGACCTTTCTGGGCAGTACTTC
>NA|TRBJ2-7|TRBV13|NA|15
CASSFSDGGRYEQYF
TGTGCCAGCAGCTTTTCGGACGGGGGGCGATACGAGCAGTACTTC